The T cell receptor beta chain under discussion was sequenced for a study of OX40 agonist ivuxolimab in advanced cancers. Germline-derived CDR1 and CDR2 are SGHRS and YFSETQ. Trimming at V came to 1 base and at J to 5 bases, leaving 8 bases not matched to a gene. CDR3 length: 15 amino acids. Measured with immunoSEQ multiplex PCR; TCRdb has only the in-frame clones, and not every one. The data contain approximately 49,000 clones, approximately 88% of them singletons. This TCR came from an adult with an advanced solid tumor such as melanoma, head and neck, liver or kidney cancer. The sample here was CD4+ or CD8+ T cells sorted from blood, taken in a trial of the OX40 agonist ivuxolimab. V gene TRBV5-1 combines with J gene TRBJ2-5, with TRBD2 identical over 7 bases. The CDR3 DNA sequence: TGCGCCAGCAGCTTGCAAGCGGGATCCGTGGAGACCCAGTACTTC. It codes for CASSLQAGSVETQYF.